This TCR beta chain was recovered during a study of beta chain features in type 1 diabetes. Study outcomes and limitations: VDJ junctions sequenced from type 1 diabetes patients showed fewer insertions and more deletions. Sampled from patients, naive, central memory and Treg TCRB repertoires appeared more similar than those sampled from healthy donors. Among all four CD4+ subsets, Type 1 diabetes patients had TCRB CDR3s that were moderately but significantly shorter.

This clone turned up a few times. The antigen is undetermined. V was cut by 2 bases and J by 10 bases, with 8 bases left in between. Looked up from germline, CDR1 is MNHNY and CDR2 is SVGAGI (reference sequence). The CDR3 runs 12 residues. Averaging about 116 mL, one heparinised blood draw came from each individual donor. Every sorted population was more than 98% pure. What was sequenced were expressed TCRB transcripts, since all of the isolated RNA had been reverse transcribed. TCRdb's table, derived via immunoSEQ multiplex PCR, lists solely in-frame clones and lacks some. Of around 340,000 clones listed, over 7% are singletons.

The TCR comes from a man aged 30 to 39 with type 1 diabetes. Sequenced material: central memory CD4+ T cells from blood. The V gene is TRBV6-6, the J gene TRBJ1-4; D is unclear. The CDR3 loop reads CASSYGEGKLFF. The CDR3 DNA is TGTGCCAGCAGTTACGGGGAGGGAAAACTGTTTTTT.